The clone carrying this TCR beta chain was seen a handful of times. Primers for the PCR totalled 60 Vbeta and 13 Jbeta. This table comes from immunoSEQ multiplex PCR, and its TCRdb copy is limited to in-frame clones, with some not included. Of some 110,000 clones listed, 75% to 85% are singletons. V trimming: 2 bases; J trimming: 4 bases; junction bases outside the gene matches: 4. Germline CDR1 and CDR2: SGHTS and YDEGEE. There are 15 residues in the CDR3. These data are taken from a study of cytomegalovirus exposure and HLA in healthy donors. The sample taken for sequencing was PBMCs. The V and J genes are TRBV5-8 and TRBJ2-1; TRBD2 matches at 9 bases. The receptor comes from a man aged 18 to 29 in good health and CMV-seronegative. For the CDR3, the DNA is TGTGCCAGCAGCTTCGCTAGCGGGGCTTACAATGAGCAGTTCTTC. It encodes CASSFASGAYNEQFF.